A single sample gave rise to the 22 T cell receptor beta chains below, sequenced in a study of T cells in Graves' hyperthyroidism and ophthalmopathy. TCR beta CDR3 regions were amplified from RNA transcripts. Using the HTBI primer set, a first-round RT-PCR was run on the TCR CDR3. TCRdb passed the multiplex PCR reads through MiXCR, listing each CDR3 protein once. The sample holds around 520,000 distinct CDR3 sequences; under 15% are singletons and the top ten take 15% to 20%. Sequenced sample: blood. The receptors stem from a woman aged 18 to 35 with Graves' hyperthyroidism.

This clonotype was counted many times. This chain joins TRBV7-3 and TRBJ2-1; 11 nucleotides line up with TRBD1. The CDR3 covers 15 residues. Germline V CDR1 and CDR2: SGHTA, FQGTGA. With 5 bases clipped from V and 7 bases from J, the junction kept 7 bases outside the gene matches. The CDR3 DNA sequence: TGTGCCAGCAGCCTCGGACAGGGGGCGCGGAATGAGCAGTTCTTC. Translation gives CASSLGQGARNEQFF.

This clonotype was seen repeatedly, ten times or more. In nucleotides, the CDR3 is TGTGCCAGCAGCTTACTCATCCAAGAGACCCAGTACTTC. Its translation is CASSLLIQETQYF. The chain is built from TRBV11-3 and TRBJ2-5; D call uncertain. V shed 2 bases and J shed 1 base, with 5 bases lying between them. Germline CDR1 reads SGHNT; CDR2 reads YENEEA. The CDR3 extends over 13 amino acids.

This clonotype was observed a handful of times. The V call is TRBV29-1, the J call TRBJ2-5, with TRBD2 matching over 11 bases. CDR1 and CDR2 from the germline V gene are SQVTM and ANQGSEA. The CDR3 runs 15 residues. After removal of 6 bases from V and 2 bases from J, the junction contained 8 bases not matched to a gene. The chain's CDR3 is CSVTGTSGVQETQYF. The CDR3 DNA sequence: TGCAGCGTCACGGGGACTAGCGGAGTTCAAGAGACCCAGTACTTC.

This clonotype was seen only a few times. V usage is TRBV19 and J usage is TRBJ1-1, with 8 nucleotides matching TRBD1. V lost 3 bases and J lost 8; bases outside the gene matches: 5. The CDR3 is 13 amino acids. Germline CDR1 LNHDA, CDR2 SQIVND (reference sequence). CDR3 amino acids: CASSIGAGGEAFF. The CDR3 DNA is TGTGCCAGTAGTATCGGGGCAGGGGGCGAAGCTTTCTTT.

J is TRBJ1-5 and V is TRBV24-1; D gene uncertain. The CDR3 contains 14 residues. Trimming shortened V by 5 bases and J by 1 base, and 8 bases separated the two germline ends. CDR1 and CDR2 from the germline V gene are KGHDR and SFDVKD. CDR3 amino acids: CATSGAWSNQPQHF. DNA of the CDR3: TGTGCCACCAGTGGGGCTTGGAGCAATCAGCCCCAGCATTTT.

This clonotype has a count of ten or more. The J gene is TRBJ1-5, the V gene TRBV6-1; D gene unclear. CDR1 and CDR2 (germline): MNHNS, SASEGT. V was cut by 5 bases and J by 0 bases, with 17 bases left in between. The length of the CDR3 is 17 residues. Written as DNA, the CDR3 is TGTGCCAGCAGTCCCGACGACAAGGCTTATAGCAATCAGCCCCAGCATTTT. Amino acid sequence: CASSPDDKAYSNQPQHF.

The chain recombines TRBV7-2 with TRBJ2-6; D unclear. Germline assignment: CDR1 SGHTA and CDR2 FQGNSA. The CDR3 is made up of 13 amino acids. V was pared by 5 bases and J by 6 bases, with 8 bases between. CDR3 amino acids: CASSINVANVLTF. The CDR3, as DNA: TGTGCCAGCAGCATCAATGTGGCCAACGTCCTGACTTTC.

This clonotype was seen many times. The gene calls are TRBV11-3 and TRBJ1-1; D unresolved. V was trimmed by 5 bases and J by 7 bases, leaving 17 bases between them. This CDR3 has 14 amino acids. Germline values: CDR1 SGHNT, CDR2 YENEEA. CDR3 region: CASSLLGNSGEAFF. The CDR3 bases are TGTGCCAGCAGCCTTCTTGGGAACTCGGGTGAAGCTTTCTTT.

This sequence joins TRBV11-3 and TRBJ2-3; the D is unclear. The CDR3 has 12 residues. Trimming removed 1 base at V and 8 bases at J, with 7 bases between. The germline gives CDR1 SGHNT, CDR2 YENEEA. The CDR3 is CASSLGPGTQYF. DNA of the CDR3: TGTGCCAGCAGCTTAGGGCCCGGTACGCAGTATTTT.

The sample holds many counts of this clonotype. V gene TRBV9 combines with J gene TRBJ1-3; no firm D call. CDR1 and CDR2 from the germline V gene are SGDLS and YYNGEE. V was clipped by 3 bases and J by 0 bases, with 7 bases between them. The CDR3 is 14 amino acids. The DNA of the CDR3 is TGTGCCAGCAGCGACGGGAGCTCTGGAAACACCATATATTTT. Its translation: CASSDGSSGNTIYF.

This clonotype was seen a handful of times. The rearrangement links TRBV6-5 to TRBJ2-2; D might be TRBD1 or TRBD2, each matching 6 bases. CDR3 length: 16 amino acids. The V gene lost 1 base and the J gene lost 2 bases, with 11 bases spanning the gap. In germline, CDR1 is MNHEY, CDR2 SVGAGI. CDR3 loop: CASSYWGRGNTGELFF. The CDR3 coding sequence is TGTGCCAGCAGTTACTGGGGGCGGGGCAACACCGGGGAGCTGTTTTTT.

The chain links TRBV20-1 to TRBJ2-4; D unresolved. This CDR3 contains 11 residues. CDR1 is DFQATT, CDR2 SNEGSKA, per germline (reference sequence). The ends were cut back, 1 base at V and 11 bases at J, with 9 bases in the middle. CDR3 nucleotide sequence: TGCAGTGCTAGAGTGGCCGGACTTCAGTACTTC. Translation: CSARVAGLQYF.

The sample holds a few counts of this clonotype. This sequence joins TRBV7-9 and TRBJ1-2; unclear D gene. Trimming removed 5 bases at V and 6 bases at J, with 16 bases between. CDR3 length equals 14 residues. Germline V gives CDR1 SEHNR, CDR2 FQNEAQ (reference sequence). CDR3 sequence reads: CASSPGGTENGYTF. The DNA for the CDR3 is TGTGCCAGCAGCCCCGGCGGCACGGAGAATGGCTACACCTTC.

At least ten counts were recorded for this clonotype. The genes are TRBV5-1 and TRBJ2-3; D not resolved. In germline, CDR1 is SGHRS, CDR2 YFSETQ. This CDR3 spans 16 amino acids. V lost 0 bases to trimming and J lost 0 bases, with 11 bases between them. CDR3 protein: CASSLETSPSTDTQYF. CDR3 DNA sequence: TGCGCCAGCAGCTTGGAGACTTCTCCTAGCACAGATACGCAGTATTTT.

This clonotype was found many times. CDR3 nucleotide sequence: TGCGCCAGCAGCTTGAGACTAACGCGAAAACCGTTCTTC. This gives the protein CASSLRLTRKPFF. This rearrangement joins TRBV5-1 to TRBJ2-1; TRBD2 is a possible D gene (5 bases). Trimming stripped 1 base from V and 15 bases from J, with 17 bases between. Looked up from germline, CDR1 is SGHRS and CDR2 is YFSETQ. CDR3 size: 13 residues.

This clonotype appeared once. The chain has TRBV5-1 and TRBJ2-1; D may be TRBD1 (6 bases). Germline V CDR1 and CDR2: SGHRS, YFSETQ. The CDR3 length is 11 residues. V gave up 5 bases and J gave up 8 bases, with 8 bases separating them. The CDR3 reads CASRGADEQFF. CDR3 DNA sequence: TGCGCCAGCAGGGGGGCAGATGAGCAGTTCTTC.

In its sample, this clonotype was seen many times. The genes are TRBV5-1 and TRBJ1-1, with a possible D match to TRBD1 (5 bases). Germline CDR1 is SGHRS and CDR2 is YFSETQ. V lost 4 bases, J lost 6 bases, and 10 bases lay in between. The CDR3 extends over 12 amino acids. This CDR3 reads CASSAGYSEAFF. CDR3 sequence (DNA): TGCGCCAGCAGCGCAGGGTATTCTGAAGCTTTCTTT. The full variable domain, with the rest looked up from reference TRBV5-1 and TRBJ1-1, is KAGVTQTPRYLIKTRGQQVTLSCSPISGHRSVSWYQQTPGQGLQFLFEYFSETQRNKGNFPGRFSGRQFSNSRSEMNVSTLELGDSALYLCASSAGYSEAFFGQGTRLTVV.

The sample holds many counts of this clonotype. This sequence joins TRBV3-1 and TRBJ1-4; D possibly corresponds to TRBD1 (5 bases). Germline values: CDR1 LGHDT, CDR2 YNNKEL (reference sequence). Deletions cut 3 bases from V and 7 bases from J, with 12 bases between. The CDR3 runs 14 residues. The DNA for the CDR3 is TGTGCCAGCAGCCAGTACCACGGGGGTGAAAAACTGTTTTTT. As protein: CASSQYHGGEKLFF. The whole variable domain, filled in from reference TRBV3-1 and TRBJ1-4, reads DTAVSQTPKYLVTQMGNDKSIKCEQNLGHDTMYWYKQDSKKFLKIMFSYNNKELIINETVPNRFSPKSPDKAHLNLHINSLELGDSAVYFCASSQYHGGEKLFFGSGTQLSVL.

This clonotype was observed at least ten times. The chain has TRBV29-1 and TRBJ1-1; D not resolved. There are 13 residues in the CDR3. Trimming left V 6 bases short and J 5 bases short, with 16 bases between. Looked up from germline, CDR1 is SQVTM and CDR2 is ANQGSEA. CDR3 in amino acids: CSVDRVLGTEAFF. For the CDR3, the DNA is TGCAGCGTGGATAGGGTCCTCGGGACTGAAGCTTTCTTT.

This clonotype was seen more than once but under ten times. One junction end disagrees with the germline gene, perhaps due to a read error. The chain has TRBV12-3 or TRBV12-4 and TRBJ1-1; a weak D match, TRBD1 (6 bases). This CDR3 comprises 14 residues. CDR3 protein: CASRAWTDNTEALF. The CDR3 bases are TGTGCCAGCAGGGCTTGGACAGACAACACTGAAGCTCTCTTT.

This clonotype was observed a handful of times. The chain recombines TRBV11-3 with TRBJ1-1; D call uncertain. Looked up from germline, CDR1 is SGHNT and CDR2 is YENEEA. This CDR3 is 15 amino acids long. Trimming removed 5 bases from V and 3 bases from J, with 16 bases in between. The CDR3 loop reads CASSPDVRVDTEAFF. CDR3 nucleotide sequence: TGTGCCAGCAGCCCGGATGTACGGGTGGACACTGAAGCTTTCTTT.

This chain links TRBV30 with TRBJ1-3, with D perhaps matching TRBD1 (6 bases). V lost 6 bases and J lost 0, with 15 bases in between. This CDR3 is 15 amino acids long. CDR1 is GTSNPN and CDR2 is SVGIG in the germline V gene (reference sequence). The CDR3 spells CACNKGVPSGNTIYF. As DNA, the CDR3 is TGTGCCTGCAATAAGGGGGTGCCCTCTGGAAACACCATATATTTT.